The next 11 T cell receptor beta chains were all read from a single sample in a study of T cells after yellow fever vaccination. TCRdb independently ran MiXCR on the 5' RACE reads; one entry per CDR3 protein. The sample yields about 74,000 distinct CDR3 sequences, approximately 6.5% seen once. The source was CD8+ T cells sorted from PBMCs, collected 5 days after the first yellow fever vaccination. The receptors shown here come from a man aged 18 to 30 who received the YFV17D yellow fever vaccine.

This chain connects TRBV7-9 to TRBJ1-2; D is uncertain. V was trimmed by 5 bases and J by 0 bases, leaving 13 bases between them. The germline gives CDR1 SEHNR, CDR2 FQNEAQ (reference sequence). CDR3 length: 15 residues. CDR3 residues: CASSENSLANYGYTF. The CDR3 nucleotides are TGTGCCAGCAGCGAAAACAGCTTAGCTAACTATGGCTACACCTTC.

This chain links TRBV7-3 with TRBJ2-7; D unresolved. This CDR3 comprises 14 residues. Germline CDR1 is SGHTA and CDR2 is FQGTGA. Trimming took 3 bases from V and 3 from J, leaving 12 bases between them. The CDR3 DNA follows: TGTGCCAGCAGCTTCGACATGGCCAGCTACGAGCAGTACTTC. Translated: CASSFDMASYEQYF.

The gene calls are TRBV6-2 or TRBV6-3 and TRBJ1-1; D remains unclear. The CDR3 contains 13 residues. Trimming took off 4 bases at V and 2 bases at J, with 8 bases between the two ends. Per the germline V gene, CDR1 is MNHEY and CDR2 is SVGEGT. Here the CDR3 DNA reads TGTGCCAGCAGTTTCGGCAGAAACACTGAAGCTTTCTTT. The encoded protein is CASSFGRNTEAFF.

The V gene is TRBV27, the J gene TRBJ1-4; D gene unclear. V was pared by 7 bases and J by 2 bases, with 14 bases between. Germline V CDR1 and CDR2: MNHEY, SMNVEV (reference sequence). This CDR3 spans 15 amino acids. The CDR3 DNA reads TGTGCCAGCAAACCCCCGGGAGGGACTAATGAAAAACTGTTTTTT. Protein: CASKPPGGTNEKLFF.

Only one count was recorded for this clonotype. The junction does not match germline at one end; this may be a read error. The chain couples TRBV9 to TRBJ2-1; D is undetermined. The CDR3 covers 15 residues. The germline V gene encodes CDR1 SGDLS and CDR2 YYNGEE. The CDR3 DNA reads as TGTGCCGGCAGCGTAGTCGGCAGGTCCGACAATGAGCAGTTCTTC. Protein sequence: CAGSVVGRSDNEQFF.

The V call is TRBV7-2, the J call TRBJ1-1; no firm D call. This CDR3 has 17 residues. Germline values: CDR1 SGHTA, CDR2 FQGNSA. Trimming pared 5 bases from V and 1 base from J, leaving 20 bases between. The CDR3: CASSHSGPLWSNTEAFF. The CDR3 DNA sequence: TGTGCCAGCAGCCACTCTGGGCCGCTGTGGTCGAACACTGAAGCTTTCTTT. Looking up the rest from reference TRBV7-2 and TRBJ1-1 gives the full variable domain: GAGVSQSPSNKVTEKGKDVELRCDPISGHTALYWYRQSLGQGLEFLIYFQGNSAPDKSGLPSDRFSAERTGGSVSTLTIQRTQQEDSAVYLCASSHSGPLWSNTEAFFGQGTRLTVV.

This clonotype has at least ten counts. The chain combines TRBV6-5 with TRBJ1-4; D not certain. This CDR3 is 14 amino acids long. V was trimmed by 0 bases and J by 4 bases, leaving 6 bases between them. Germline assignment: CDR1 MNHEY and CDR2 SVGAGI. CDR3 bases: TGTGCCAGCAGTTACTCGAAAATTAATGAAAAACTGTTTTTT. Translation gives CASSYSKINEKLFF.

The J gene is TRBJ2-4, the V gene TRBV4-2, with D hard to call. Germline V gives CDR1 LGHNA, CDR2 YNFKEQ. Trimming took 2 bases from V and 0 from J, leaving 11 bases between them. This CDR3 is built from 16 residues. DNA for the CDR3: TGTGCCAGCAGCCAACTGAAGAACATAGCCAAAAACATTCAGTACTTC. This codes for CASSQLKNIAKNIQYF.

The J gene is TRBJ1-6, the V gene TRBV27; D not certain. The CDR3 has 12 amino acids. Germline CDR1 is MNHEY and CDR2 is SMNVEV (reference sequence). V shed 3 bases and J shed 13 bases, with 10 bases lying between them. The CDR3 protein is CASSFGSSPLHF. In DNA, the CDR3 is TGTGCCAGCAGTTTCGGTTCCTCGCCCCTCCACTTT.

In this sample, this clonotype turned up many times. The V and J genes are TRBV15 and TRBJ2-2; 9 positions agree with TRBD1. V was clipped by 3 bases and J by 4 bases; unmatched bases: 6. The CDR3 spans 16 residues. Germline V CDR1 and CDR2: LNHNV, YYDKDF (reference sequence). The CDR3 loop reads CATSRVVTGGTGELFF. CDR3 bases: TGTGCCACCAGCAGGGTGGTGACAGGGGGCACCGGGGAGCTGTTTTTT.

The CDR3 protein is CASSSLLAGGRDTQYF. In DNA form, the CDR3 reads TGCGCCAGCAGCTCCCTACTAGCGGGGGGGCGAGATACGCAGTATTTT. The gene calls are TRBV5-1 and TRBJ2-3; 13 bases are shared with TRBD2. Germline lookup yields CDR1 SGHRS and CDR2 YFSETQ. With 3 bases clipped from V and 5 bases from J, the junction kept 6 bases outside the gene matches. The CDR3 covers 16 residues.